The 13 T cell receptor beta chains listed next were all sequenced from one sample in a study of blood T cell repertoires in COVID-19. Clones were sequenced by immunoSEQ multiplex PCR, and TCRdb holds only the in-frame ones, with some missing. The sample has 410,000 or so clones; about 91% are singletons. What was sequenced was peripheral blood. Receptors originate from a woman in her thirties or forties with COVID-19, enrolled during active disease.

V and J are TRBV6-5 and TRBJ2-7; 8 nucleotides align to TRBD1. Looked up from germline, CDR1 is MNHEY and CDR2 is SVGAGI. The CDR3 totals 14 residues. V lost 5 bases and J lost 1; bases outside the gene matches: 4. Here the CDR3 DNA reads TGTGCCAGCAGTCAGGGGGCTCCTTCCTACGAGCAGTACTTC. Amino acid sequence: CASSQGAPSYEQYF.

The chain carries TRBV5-6 and TRBJ2-5; D is unresolved. V dropped 0 bases and J dropped 5 bases, with 14 bases sitting between them. This CDR3 region has 15 residues. Germline V gene data show CDR1 as SGHDT and CDR2 as YYEEEE. CDR3 amino acids: CASSLEGPGRETQYF. The CDR3 DNA follows: TGTGCCAGCAGCTTGGAAGGCCCGGGTAGGGAGACCCAGTACTTC.

This CDR3 reads CASSYGTSGRVSTDTQYF. The DNA of the CDR3 is TGTGCCAGCAGTTACGGGACTAGCGGGAGAGTCAGCACAGATACGCAGTATTTT. The chain links TRBV27 to TRBJ2-3; 14 positions agree with TRBD2. This CDR3 has 18 amino acids. Germline CDR1 and CDR2: MNHEY and SMNVEV (reference sequence). The V gene end was trimmed by 4 bases and the J gene end by 0 bases; junction bases not matched to a gene: 6.

This clone was found once. This chain uses TRBV9 with TRBJ1-2, with a tentative D call TRBD1 (6 bases). The CDR3 runs 15 residues. Germline lookup yields CDR1 SGDLS and CDR2 YYNGEE. Between the trimmed V and J ends, which lost 5 bases and 2 bases, there was a span of 16 bases. This chain's CDR3 is CASSASTGFNYGYTF. The DNA for the CDR3 is TGTGCCAGCAGTGCTTCGACAGGATTCAACTATGGCTACACCTTC.

The chain combines TRBV28 with TRBJ2-5; TRBD1 aligns across 7 bases. CDR1 and CDR2 (germline): MDHEN, SYDVKM. This CDR3 contains 19 residues. The V and J ends lost 3 bases and 2 bases, in that order; junction bases with no gene match: 18. In DNA form, the CDR3 reads TGTGCCAGCAGTTTTCGGTCCCCTCAGGCCGGGACAGAACAAGAGACCCAGTACTTC. Translated: CASSFRSPQAGTEQETQYF.

The V call is TRBV4-2, the J call TRBJ1-1; 7 nucleotides align to TRBD1. Germline loops: CDR1 LGHNA, CDR2 YNFKEQ. This CDR3 has 16 residues. V lost 4 bases, J lost 1 base, and 9 bases stayed unmatched. The CDR3 here is CASSLYEGTANTEAFF. Written as DNA, the CDR3 is TGTGCCAGCAGCCTTTATGAGGGGACAGCGAACACTGAAGCTTTCTTT.

This chain links TRBV27 with TRBJ2-7; D is possibly TRBD1 (6 bases). V was cut by 0 bases and J by 3 bases, with 15 bases left in between. CDR3 length: 16 residues. Looked up from germline, CDR1 is MNHEY and CDR2 is SMNVEV (reference sequence). The DNA for the CDR3 is TGTGCCAGCAGTTTATCCCCGGGACACCGAATCTACGAGCAGTACTTC. The encoded protein is CASSLSPGHRIYEQYF.

This chain uses TRBV6-5 with TRBJ2-5; 8 bases map to TRBD1. The CDR3 runs 15 residues. V shed 6 bases and J 5 bases; nucleotides not matched to a gene: 11. The germline V gene has CDR1 MNHEY and CDR2 SVGAGI. CDR3 bases: TGTGCCAGCAGGGATAGGACAGGGATGGGGGAGACCCAGTACTTC. Amino acid sequence: CASRDRTGMGETQYF.

The chain carries TRBV13 and TRBJ2-7; 8 bases are shared with TRBD1. The CDR3 totals 16 residues. The V and J ends lost 4 bases and 4 bases, in that order; junction bases with no gene match: 12. CDR1 is PRHDT and CDR2 is FYEKMQ in the germline V gene (reference sequence). For the CDR3, the DNA is TGTGCCAGCAGCTCCGGACAGGGAGGAGGACTGTACGAGCAGTACTTC. It yields the protein CASSSGQGGGLYEQYF.

The chain joins TRBV7-9 to TRBJ1-3; 7 nucleotides line up with TRBD1. CDR3 length equals 15 residues. Germline CDR1 is SEHNR and CDR2 is FQNEAQ (reference sequence). V shed 4 bases and J 4 bases; nucleotides not matched to a gene: 7. CDR3 sequence reads: CASSYTGEGGNTIYF. CDR3 nucleotide sequence: TGTGCCAGCAGCTATACAGGGGAAGGAGGAAACACCATATATTTT.

This chain uses TRBV5-6 with TRBJ1-2; D gene unclear. The length of the CDR3 is 13 residues. With 4 bases removed from V and 2 bases from J, the gap between germline ends came to 9 bases. Looked up from germline, CDR1 is SGHDT and CDR2 is YYEEEE. DNA of the CDR3: TGTGCCAGCAGCCATACACTAAACTATGGCTACACCTTC. This gives the protein CASSHTLNYGYTF. Drawing the rest from reference TRBV5-6 and TRBJ1-2, the complete variable domain is DAGVTQSPTHLIKTRGQQVTLRCSPKSGHDTVSWYQQALGQGPQFIFQYYEEEERQRGNFPDRFSGHQFPNYSSELNVNALLLGDSALYLCASSHTLNYGYTFGSGTRLTVV.

V usage is TRBV30 and J usage is TRBJ1-4, with D possibly matching TRBD1 (5 bases). Germline-derived CDR1 and CDR2 are GTSNPN and SVGIG (reference sequence). This CDR3 contains 15 residues. V lost 4 bases to trimming and J lost 4 bases, with 16 bases between them. In DNA, the CDR3 is TGTGCCTGGACGCCCGGGCGGGGGGGTAATGAAAAACTGTTTTTT. Translated, it gives CAWTPGRGGNEKLFF.

The gene calls are TRBV19 and TRBJ1-1, with D perhaps matching TRBD1 (6 bases). Trimming cost V 6 bases and J 0 bases, with 11 bases left between them. The CDR3 loop spans 14 amino acids. Germline-derived CDR1 and CDR2 are LNHDA and SQIVND (reference sequence). The CDR3 protein is CASRDSPVNTEAFF. The CDR3, as DNA: TGTGCCAGTAGGGACAGTCCGGTGAACACTGAAGCTTTCTTT.